These 27 T cell receptor beta chains share one sample of origin, sequenced in a study of shared clonotypes between healthy human individuals. Method: immunoSEQ multiplex PCR; TCRdb's copy keeps in-frame clones and lacks some. The table shows 2.5 million or so clones, with 85% to 95% occurring only once. Sequencing was done on a sample of naive CD4+ T cells sorted from blood. Subset denoted: CD45RA+ positively selected. These receptor sequences come from a man younger than 35 in good health.

V is TRBV6-5 and J is TRBJ1-5, with TRBD1 matching 7 bases. V was pared by 6 bases and J by 7 bases, with 6 bases of the junction left unmatched. The CDR3 covers 13 residues. Germline CDR1 and CDR2: MNHEY and SVGAGI. CDR3 loop: CASRAGGAQPQHF. The CDR3, as DNA: TGTGCCAGCAGGGCAGGGGGGGCCCAGCCCCAGCATTTT.

This chain links TRBV5-4 with TRBJ2-1; D call uncertain. CDR1 is SGHNT, CDR2 YYREEE, per germline (reference sequence). V was shortened by 0 bases and J by 3 bases, with 4 bases between the two germline ends. The CDR3 extends over 13 amino acids. Here the CDR3 reads CASSLAVYNEQFF. In DNA, the CDR3 is TGTGCCAGCAGCTTGGCTGTCTACAATGAGCAGTTCTTC.

The V gene is TRBV9, the J gene TRBJ1-1; 8 bases align to TRBD1. The CDR3 loop spans 15 amino acids. Trimming at V came to 7 bases and at J to 1 base, leaving 9 bases not matched to a gene. The germline CDR1 and CDR2 sequences are SGDLS and YYNGEE. The CDR3 here is CASARTGTGNTEAFF. The CDR3 coding sequence is TGTGCCAGCGCTAGAACCGGGACAGGGAACACTGAAGCTTTCTTT.

The V call is TRBV5-1, the J call TRBJ2-2, with D perhaps matching TRBD2 (5 bases). There are 15 residues in the CDR3. In germline, CDR1 is SGHRS, CDR2 YFSETQ. Trimming left V 0 bases short and J 6 bases short, with 12 bases between. CDR3 sequence (DNA): TGCGCCAGCAGCTTGGACTCACTAGATTCCGGGGAGCTGTTTTTT. Protein: CASSLDSLDSGELFF.

V and J are TRBV18 and TRBJ1-2; 9 bases agree with TRBD1. This CDR3 has 14 residues. Trimming at V came to 3 bases and at J to 4 bases, leaving 3 bases not matched to a gene. From germline, CDR1 is KGHSH and CDR2 LQKENI. The DNA for the CDR3 is TGTGCCAGCTCACCGATGGACAGGGGCTATGGCTACACCTTC. Its protein product is CASSPMDRGYGYTF.

This clone is a singleton in its sample. The V and J genes are TRBV29-1 and TRBJ2-1; the match to TRBD1 covers 9 bases. V was clipped by 1 base and J by 5 bases; unmatched bases: 15. Germline V lookup: CDR1 SQVTM, CDR2 ANQGSEA. The CDR3 runs to 18 residues. The CDR3 loop reads CSVEGGRGGQGRNNEQFF. The CDR3 DNA reads as TGCAGCGTTGAAGGCGGCCGGGGTGGACAGGGGAGGAACAATGAGCAGTTCTTC.

The V and J genes are TRBV11-2 and TRBJ2-7; 10 positions match TRBD2. CDR1 and CDR2 (germline): SGHAT, FQNNGV. V lost 6 bases to trimming and J lost 3 bases; unmatched junction nucleotides: 8. This CDR3 is 15 amino acids long. This CDR3 reads CASSFSGTSDYEQYF. The CDR3 DNA is TGTGCCAGCAGTTTCTCCGGGACTAGCGACTACGAGCAGTACTTC.

V is TRBV25-1 and J is TRBJ2-3; D could derive from TRBD1 or TRBD2 (5 bases each). The CDR3 covers 13 residues. V was shortened by 5 bases and J by 2 bases, with 8 bases between the two germline ends. From germline, CDR1 is MGHDK and CDR2 SYGVNS. The CDR3 loop reads CASSRDLTDTQYF. CDR3 nucleotides: TGTGCCAGCAGTAGGGACCTCACAGATACGCAGTATTTT.

V usage is TRBV2 and J usage is TRBJ1-2; D is unresolved. V was cut by 6 bases and J by 8 bases, with 22 bases left in between. This CDR3 is built from 15 residues. CDR1 and CDR2 (germline): SNHLY, FYNNEI. The CDR3 DNA reads TGTGCCAGCAGCCAAGACCGGAGCTCAATGTTCGGCTACACCTTC. This gives the protein CASSQDRSSMFGYTF.

The CDR3 is CASSIPSDTQYF. The CDR3 nucleotides read TGTGCCAGTAGTATCCCCAGTGATACGCAGTATTTT. The chain links TRBV19 to TRBJ2-3, with no clear D. The germline V and J ends were trimmed by 3 bases and 6 bases, with 7 bases remaining between them. The CDR3 is 12 amino acids. Germline assignment: CDR1 LNHDA and CDR2 SQIVND (reference sequence).

This sequence joins TRBV2 and TRBJ1-6; no reliable D call. CDR3 size: 12 residues. V was cut by 6 bases and J by 10 bases, with 10 bases left in between. Germline CDR1 and CDR2: SNHLY and FYNNEI. The CDR3 here is CASSDLGSPLHF. Here the CDR3 DNA reads TGTGCCAGCAGCGACCTTGGATCACCCCTCCACTTT.

The CDR3 spells CASCRGGADTQYF. CDR3 DNA: TGTGCCAGTTGCAGGGGAGGGGCAGATACGCAGTATTTT. This sequence joins TRBV19 and TRBJ2-3, with D maybe TRBD2 (7 bases). V was trimmed by 8 bases and J by 4 bases, leaving 13 bases between them. Looked up from germline, CDR1 is LNHDA and CDR2 is SQIVND (reference sequence). The CDR3 runs 13 residues. The full variable domain, rest sourced from reference TRBV19 and TRBJ2-3, is DGGITQSPKYLFRKEGQNVTLSCEQNLNHDAMYWYRQDPGQGLRLIYYSQIVNDFQKGDIAEGYSVSREKKESFPLTVTSAQKNPTAFYLCASCRGGADTQYFGPGTRLTVL.

The chain joins TRBV10-2 to TRBJ1-6; 12 nucleotides align to TRBD1. The CDR3 is made up of 16 amino acids. Per the germline V gene, CDR1 is WSHSY and CDR2 is SAAADI. Trimming took 6 bases from V and 10 from J; bases not matched to a gene: 10. CDR3 nucleotide sequence: TGCGCCAGCAGGGGGGACAGGGGGCTGGGTGAATCACCCCTCCACTTT. Its translation: CASRGDRGLGESPLHF.

The chain joins TRBV6-5 to TRBJ1-5; 7 positions agree with TRBD1. Germline trimming cut 5 bases from V and 7 bases from J; bases unmatched to any gene: 11. The CDR3 sequence is 15 residues long. Germline V gene lookup returns CDR1 MNHEY and CDR2 SVGAGI. The CDR3 nucleotides are TGTGCCAGCAGTCCAGGCGCAGGGGGAGGACAGCCCCAGCATTTT. This gives the protein CASSPGAGGGQPQHF.

This clone was observed a single time. The CDR3 sequence is CASSPPYQETQYF. The DNA of the CDR3 is TGTGCCAGCAGCCCACCATACCAAGAGACCCAGTACTTC. The J gene is TRBJ2-5, the V gene TRBV11-2; D is unclear. The CDR3 contains 13 residues. V shed 5 bases and J shed 0 bases, with 7 bases lying between them. Germline values: CDR1 SGHAT, CDR2 FQNNGV. The entire variable domain, with the rest obtained from reference TRBV11-2 and TRBJ2-5, is as follows: EAGVAQSPRYKIIEKRQSVAFWCNPISGHATLYWYQQILGQGPKLLIQFQNNGVVDDSQLPKDRFSAERLKGVDSTLKIQPAKLEDSAVYLCASSPPYQETQYFGPGTRLLVL.

The V gene is TRBV14, the J gene TRBJ1-6; TRBD1 is a possible D gene (5 bases). The V and J ends lost 0 bases and 10 bases respectively, with 13 bases between them. CDR3 length equals 15 residues. In germline, CDR1 is SGHDN, CDR2 FVKESK. The DNA for the CDR3 is TGTGCCAGCAGCCAAGATCTCGGGGGATACTCACCCCTCCACTTT. Translated, it gives CASSQDLGGYSPLHF.

The rearrangement links TRBV13 to TRBJ1-1; 11 bases are shared with TRBD1. From germline, CDR1 is PRHDT and CDR2 FYEKMQ (reference sequence). Trimming at V came to 5 bases and at J to 1 base, leaving 12 bases not matched to a gene. The CDR3 spans 18 residues. The CDR3 DNA is TGTGCCAGCAGCCTCCGCCGGGACAGGGGGGATGCGAACACTGAAGCTTTCTTT. Residues: CASSLRRDRGDANTEAFF.

CDR3 nucleotide sequence: TGTGCCAGCAGCCCTGGGGGAAGCAATCAGCCCCAGCATTTT. Protein product: CASSPGGSNQPQHF. This sequence joins TRBV11-2 and TRBJ1-5; D might be TRBD1 (5 bases). V lost 5 bases to trimming and J lost 1 base, with 9 bases between them. The CDR3 is made up of 14 amino acids. Germline V CDR1 and CDR2: SGHAT, FQNNGV.

The rearrangement joins TRBV6-6 to TRBJ1-5; D ambiguous. CDR1 and CDR2 (germline): MNHNY, SVGAGI (reference sequence). This CDR3 has 13 residues. Trimming removed 4 bases at V and 3 bases at J, with 7 bases between. The CDR3 sequence is CASSLSLNQPQHF. The CDR3 DNA reads as TGTGCCAGCAGTTTATCACTCAATCAGCCCCAGCATTTT.

The genes are TRBV14 and TRBJ2-7, with 10 bases identical to TRBD2. Trimming at V came to 4 bases and at J to 5 bases, leaving 8 bases not matched to a gene. This CDR3 contains 15 residues. Germline loops: CDR1 SGHDN, CDR2 FVKESK. The CDR3 nucleotides are TGTGCCAGCAGCCGACGGGATCTAGCGGGAGACGAGCAGTACTTC. It is translated as CASSRRDLAGDEQYF.

V usage is TRBV5-4 and J usage is TRBJ2-6, with TRBD2 matching over 8 bases. Losses at the gene ends were 4 bases for V and 4 bases for J; bases not matched to a gene: 7. This CDR3 contains 16 residues. Per the germline V gene, CDR1 is SGHNT and CDR2 is YYREEE (reference sequence). The CDR3 DNA reads TGTGCCAGCAGCAGCCGGGGGGGTATCGGGGCCAACGTCCTGACTTTC. Translating it yields CASSSRGGIGANVLTF.

The V call is TRBV19, the J call TRBJ1-2; no clear D. The CDR3 runs to 17 residues. Deletions cut 4 bases from V and 4 bases from J, with 22 bases between. CDR1 is LNHDA and CDR2 is SQIVND in the germline V gene (reference sequence). This CDR3 reads CASSTQALAPRSYGYTF. DNA for the CDR3: TGTGCCAGTAGTACCCAGGCGTTGGCCCCGCGCAGCTATGGCTACACCTTC.

This clone was seen once. The chain links TRBV7-8 to TRBJ2-2; weak D call: TRBD1 (5 bases). Germline CDR1 and CDR2: SGHVS and FQNEAQ. The CDR3 is 13 amino acids. Trimming removed 3 bases from V and 10 bases from J, with 12 bases in between. CDR3 region: CASSFSGRAELFF. CDR3 sequence (DNA): TGTGCCAGCAGCTTCTCAGGGCGTGCGGAGCTGTTTTTT.

The count of this clone is one. This chain connects TRBV18 to TRBJ1-2; D is perhaps TRBD1 (5 bases). V was trimmed by 0 bases and J by 8 bases, leaving 22 bases between them. Germline CDR1 is KGHSH and CDR2 is LQKENI. The CDR3 is 17 residues long. Here the CDR3 reads CASSPPGQPIQGGGYTF. The CDR3 bases are TGTGCCAGCTCACCACCTGGGCAGCCGATCCAGGGAGGGGGCTACACCTTC.

V usage is TRBV7-9 and J usage is TRBJ2-3; D may be TRBD2 (6 bases). Trimming took off 3 bases at V and 3 bases at J, with 16 bases between the two ends. CDR1 and CDR2 from the germline V gene are SEHNR and FQNEAQ (reference sequence). The CDR3 consists of 16 residues. CDR3 sequence reads: CASSFLPGLRTDTQYF. The CDR3 coding sequence is TGTGCCAGCAGCTTCCTCCCCGGACTACGGACAGATACGCAGTATTTT.

In regard to this clone: Other DNA sequences in the sample encode the same CDR3. The CDR3 DNA reads as TGTGCCAGCAGTAGACAGGGGGCAGGTGAGACCCAGTACTTC. Protein sequence: CASSRQGAGETQYF. V is TRBV2 and J is TRBJ2-5, with 10 bases aligning to TRBD1. The V gene's germline CDR1 is SNHLY and CDR2 FYNNEI. Trimming cost V 5 bases and J 5 bases; bases outside gene matches: 5. The CDR3 has 14 amino acids. Supplemented by reference TRBV2 and TRBJ2-5, the full variable domain reads EPEVTQTPSHQVTQMGQEVILRCVPISNHLYFYWYRQILGQKVEFLVSFYNNEISEKSEIFDDQFSVERPDGSNFTLKIRSTKLEDSAMYFCASSRQGAGETQYFGPGTRLLVL.

The chain combines TRBV20-1 with TRBJ2-7; D uncertain. This CDR3 comprises 11 residues. Trimming took off 7 bases at V and 0 bases at J, with 7 bases between the two ends. The germline V gene encodes CDR1 DFQATT and CDR2 SNEGSKA (reference sequence). CDR3 amino acids: CSGLFSYEQYF. The CDR3 DNA reads as TGCAGTGGCCTCTTCTCCTACGAGCAGTACTTC.